This TCR beta chain was profiled in a study of T cell responses to AZD1222 COVID-19 vaccine. Trimming took off 3 bases at V and 10 bases at J, with 15 bases between the two ends. The CDR3 runs 14 residues. Germline CDR1 is KGHDR and CDR2 is SFDVKD. Method: immunoSEQ multiplex PCR; TCRdb's copy keeps in-frame clones and lacks some. The sample yields around 110,000 clones, around 82% seen once. The clonotype was recovered from an adult in good health. Sample: peripheral blood, taken on day 0 of AZD1222 vaccination. The chain carries TRBV24-1 and TRBJ1-5; unclear D gene. The CDR3: CATSDGNLLRPQHF. Written as DNA, the CDR3 is TGTGCCACCAGTGATGGGAACCTTCTTAGACCCCAGCATTTT.